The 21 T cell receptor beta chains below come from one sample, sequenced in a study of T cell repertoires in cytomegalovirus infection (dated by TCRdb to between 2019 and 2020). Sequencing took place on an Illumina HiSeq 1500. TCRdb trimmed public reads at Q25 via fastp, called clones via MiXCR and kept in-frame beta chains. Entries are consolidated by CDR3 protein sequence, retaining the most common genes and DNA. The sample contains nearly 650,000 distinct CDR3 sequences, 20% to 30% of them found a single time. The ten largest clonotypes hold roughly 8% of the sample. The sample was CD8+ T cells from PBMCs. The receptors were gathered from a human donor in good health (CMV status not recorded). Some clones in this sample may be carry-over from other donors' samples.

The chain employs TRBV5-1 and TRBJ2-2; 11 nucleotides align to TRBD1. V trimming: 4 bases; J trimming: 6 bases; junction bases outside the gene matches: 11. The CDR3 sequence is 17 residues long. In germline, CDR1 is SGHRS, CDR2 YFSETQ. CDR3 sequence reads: CASSQERTGGLSGELFF. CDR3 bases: TGCGCCAGCAGCCAAGAAAGGACAGGGGGCTTGTCCGGGGAGCTGTTTTTT.

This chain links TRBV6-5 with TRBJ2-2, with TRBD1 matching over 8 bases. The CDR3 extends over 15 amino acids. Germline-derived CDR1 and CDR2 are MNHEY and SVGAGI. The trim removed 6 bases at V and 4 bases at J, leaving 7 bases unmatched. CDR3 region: CASSSYTGGTGELFF. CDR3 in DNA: TGTGCCAGCAGCTCATACACAGGGGGCACCGGGGAGCTGTTTTTT.

CDR3 coding DNA: TGCGCCAGCAGCCAAGATCCCTTTCTCGGGGGTAGGTGGAATAATCAGCCCCAGCATTTT. Translation gives CASSQDPFLGGRWNNQPQHF. The chain joins TRBV4-1 to TRBJ1-5, with TRBD1 as a possible D gene (5 bases). The CDR3 contains 20 residues. CDR1 and CDR2 (germline): MGHRA, YSYEKL. Between the trimmed V and J ends, which lost 0 bases and 4 bases, there was a span of 25 bases.

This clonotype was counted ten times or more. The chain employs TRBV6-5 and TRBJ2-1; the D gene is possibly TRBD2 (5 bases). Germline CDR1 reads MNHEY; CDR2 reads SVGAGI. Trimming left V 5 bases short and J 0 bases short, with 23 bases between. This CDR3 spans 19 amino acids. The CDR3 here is CASSVRAEGYGSSYNEQFF. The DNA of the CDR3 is TGTGCCAGCAGTGTCCGGGCCGAAGGGTATGGGAGCTCCTACAATGAGCAGTTCTTC.

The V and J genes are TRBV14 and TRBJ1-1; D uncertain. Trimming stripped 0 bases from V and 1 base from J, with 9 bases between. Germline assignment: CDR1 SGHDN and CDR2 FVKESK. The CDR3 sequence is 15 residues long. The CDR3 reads CASSQDRPPNTEAFF. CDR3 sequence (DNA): TGTGCCAGCAGCCAAGATCGCCCTCCGAACACTGAAGCTTTCTTT.

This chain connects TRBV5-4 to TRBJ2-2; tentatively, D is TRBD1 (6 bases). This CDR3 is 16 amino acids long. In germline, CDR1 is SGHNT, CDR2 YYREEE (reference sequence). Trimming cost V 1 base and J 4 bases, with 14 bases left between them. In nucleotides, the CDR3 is TGTGCCAGCAGCTTGCCGACAGGACGTCTCACCGGGGAGCTGTTTTTT. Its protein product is CASSLPTGRLTGELFF.

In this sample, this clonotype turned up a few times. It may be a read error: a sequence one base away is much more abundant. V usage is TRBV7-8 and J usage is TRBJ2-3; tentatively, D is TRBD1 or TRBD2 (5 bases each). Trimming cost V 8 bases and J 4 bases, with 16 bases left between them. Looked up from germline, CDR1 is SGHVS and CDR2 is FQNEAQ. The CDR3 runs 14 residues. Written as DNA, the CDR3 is TGTGCCAGCTCCTGGGGCGGAGGTCCAGATACGCAGTATTTT. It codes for CASSWGGGPDTQYF.

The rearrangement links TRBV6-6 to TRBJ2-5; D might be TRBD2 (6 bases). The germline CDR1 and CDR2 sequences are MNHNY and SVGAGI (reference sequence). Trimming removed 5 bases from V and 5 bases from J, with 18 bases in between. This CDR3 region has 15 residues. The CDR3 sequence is CASSDGTSLRETQYF. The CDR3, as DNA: TGTGCCAGCAGTGACGGGACTTCGTTACGGGAGACCCAGTACTTC.

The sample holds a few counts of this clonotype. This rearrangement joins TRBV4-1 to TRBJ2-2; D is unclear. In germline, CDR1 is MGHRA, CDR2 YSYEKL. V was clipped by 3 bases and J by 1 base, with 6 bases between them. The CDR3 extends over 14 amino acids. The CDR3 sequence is CASSQAENTGELFF. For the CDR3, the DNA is TGCGCCAGCAGCCAGGCTGAGAACACCGGGGAGCTGTTTTTT.

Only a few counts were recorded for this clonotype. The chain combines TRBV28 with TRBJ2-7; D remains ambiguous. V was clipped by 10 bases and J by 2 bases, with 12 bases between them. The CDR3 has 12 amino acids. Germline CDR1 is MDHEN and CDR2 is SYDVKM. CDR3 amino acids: CATRDGAYEQYV. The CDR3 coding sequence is TGTGCCACCCGAGACGGAGCCTACGAGCAGTACGTC.

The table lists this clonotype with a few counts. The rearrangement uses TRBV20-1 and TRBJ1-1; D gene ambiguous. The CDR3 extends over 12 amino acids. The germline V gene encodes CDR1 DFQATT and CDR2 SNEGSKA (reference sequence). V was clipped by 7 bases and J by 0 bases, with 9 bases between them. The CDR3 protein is CSVPGMNTEAFF. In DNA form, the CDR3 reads TGCAGTGTACCAGGAATGAACACTGAAGCTTTCTTT.

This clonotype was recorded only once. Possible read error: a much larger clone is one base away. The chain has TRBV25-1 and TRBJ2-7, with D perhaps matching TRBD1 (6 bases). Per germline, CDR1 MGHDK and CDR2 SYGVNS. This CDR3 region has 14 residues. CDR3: CVSSFGTLSYEQYF. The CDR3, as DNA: TGTGTCAGCTCTTTTGGGACACTTTCCTACGAGCAGTACTTC.

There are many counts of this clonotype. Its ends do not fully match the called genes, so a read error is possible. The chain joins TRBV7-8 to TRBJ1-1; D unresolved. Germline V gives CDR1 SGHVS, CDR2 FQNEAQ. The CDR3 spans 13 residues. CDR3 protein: CASSQQRNNEAFF. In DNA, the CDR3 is TGTGCCAGCAGCCAACAGAGGAACAATGAAGCTTTCTTT.

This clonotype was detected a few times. The CDR3 DNA reads TGTGCCAGCAGCTTGGGCCGTTACCCCTACGAGCAGTACTTC. Encoded protein: CASSLGRYPYEQYF. The chain is built from TRBV5-5 and TRBJ2-7; no clear D gene. Germline-derived CDR1 and CDR2 are SGHKS and YYEKEE (reference sequence). V lost 0 bases and J lost 2, with 9 bases in between. CDR3 length: 14 amino acids.

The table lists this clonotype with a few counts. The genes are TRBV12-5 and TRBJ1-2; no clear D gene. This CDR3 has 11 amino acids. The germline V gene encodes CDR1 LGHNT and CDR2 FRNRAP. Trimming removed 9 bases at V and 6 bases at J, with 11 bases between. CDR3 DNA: TGTGCTAGCGGGCCTGGGGATGGCTACACCTTC. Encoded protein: CASGPGDGYTF.

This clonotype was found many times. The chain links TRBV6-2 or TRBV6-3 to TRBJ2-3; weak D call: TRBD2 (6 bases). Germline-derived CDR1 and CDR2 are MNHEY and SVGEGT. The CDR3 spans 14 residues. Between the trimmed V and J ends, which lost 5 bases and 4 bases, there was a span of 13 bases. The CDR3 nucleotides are TGTGCCAGCAGTAGCTCGGACTATCCAGATACGCAGTATTTT. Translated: CASSSSDYPDTQYF.

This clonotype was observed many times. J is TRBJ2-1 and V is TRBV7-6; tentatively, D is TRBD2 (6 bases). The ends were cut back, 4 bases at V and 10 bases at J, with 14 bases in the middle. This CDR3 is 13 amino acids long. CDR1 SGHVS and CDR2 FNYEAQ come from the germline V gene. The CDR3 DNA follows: TGTGCCAGCAGCTGGGGGACTTCCCGGGAGCAGTTCTTC. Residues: CASSWGTSREQFF.

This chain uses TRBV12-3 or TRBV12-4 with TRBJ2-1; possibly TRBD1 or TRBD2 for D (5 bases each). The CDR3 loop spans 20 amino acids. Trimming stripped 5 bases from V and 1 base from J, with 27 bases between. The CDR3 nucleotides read TGTGCCAGCAGTACTTATATCCCCCTGGTCGGGACCGCTTCCTACAATGAGCAGTTCTTC. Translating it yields CASSTYIPLVGTASYNEQFF.

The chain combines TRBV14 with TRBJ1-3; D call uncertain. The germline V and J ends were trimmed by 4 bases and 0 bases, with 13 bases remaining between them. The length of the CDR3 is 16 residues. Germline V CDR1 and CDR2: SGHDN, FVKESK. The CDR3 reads CASSPSRNPSGNTIYF. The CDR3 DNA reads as TGTGCCAGCAGCCCCAGCAGGAACCCCTCTGGAAACACCATATATTTT.

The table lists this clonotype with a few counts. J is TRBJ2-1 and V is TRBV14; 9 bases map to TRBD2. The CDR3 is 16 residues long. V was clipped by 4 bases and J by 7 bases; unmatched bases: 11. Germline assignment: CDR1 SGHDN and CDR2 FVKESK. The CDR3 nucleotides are TGTGCCAGCAGCCCCACCCGGGCGGGGGGGCCTAATGAGCAGTTCTTC. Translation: CASSPTRAGGPNEQFF.

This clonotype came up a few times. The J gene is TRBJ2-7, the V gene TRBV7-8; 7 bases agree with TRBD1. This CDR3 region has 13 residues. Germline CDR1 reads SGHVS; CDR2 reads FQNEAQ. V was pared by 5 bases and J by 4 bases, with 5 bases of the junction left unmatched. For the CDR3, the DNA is TGTGCCAGCAGCCCGAGGGGGCATTACGAGCAGTACGTC. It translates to CASSPRGHYEQYV.